These 7 T cell receptor beta chains came from one sample sequenced in a study of shared clonotypes between healthy human individuals. Sequencing used immunoSEQ multiplex PCR; TCRdb keeps in-frame clones, though not all of them. The sample carries approximately 500,000 clones, 96% recorded once. Sequenced: naive CD4+ T cells sorted from blood. The subset here: CD45RA+ positively selected. The source is a woman in her thirties in good health.

The gene calls are TRBV28 and TRBJ2-7, with TRBD1 matching 8 bases. Per germline, CDR1 MDHEN and CDR2 SYDVKM. This CDR3 contains 16 residues. J lost 6 bases, V lost 6 bases, and 16 bases had no gene match. The chain's CDR3 is CASRPPNPGQVAEQYF. The CDR3, as DNA: TGTGCCAGCAGGCCCCCAAACCCGGGACAGGTGGCCGAGCAGTACTTC.

The chain recombines TRBV4-1 with TRBJ1-4; D ambiguous. Germline CDR1 reads MGHRA; CDR2 reads YSYEKL. The germline V and J ends were trimmed by 1 base and 10 bases, with 19 bases remaining between them. The CDR3 sequence is 16 residues long. The CDR3 nucleotides read TGCGCCAGCAGCCAAGTATGGGTGGGAGAACCCGGAAAACTGTTTTTT. It codes for CASSQVWVGEPGKLFF.

Details on this clone: Other nucleotide sequences from this sample produce the same CDR3. The CDR3 is CASSLVPGAGANVLTF. As DNA, the CDR3 is TGCGCCAGCAGCTTGGTTCCGGGAGCTGGGGCCAACGTCCTGACTTTC. The genes are TRBV5-1 and TRBJ2-6, with a weak D call TRBD2 (6 bases). The CDR3 runs 16 residues. The V gene lost 0 bases and the J gene lost 2 bases, with 9 bases spanning the gap. The germline V gene encodes CDR1 SGHRS and CDR2 YFSETQ.

The J gene is TRBJ2-1, the V gene TRBV7-2, with D perhaps TRBD1 (6 bases). V was clipped by 5 bases and J by 0 bases, with 8 bases between them. Germline CDR1 is SGHTA and CDR2 is FQGNSA. The CDR3 spans 14 residues. In DNA form, the CDR3 reads TGTGCCAGCAGCCGGGACACCTCCTACAATGAGCAGTTCTTC. It translates to CASSRDTSYNEQFF.

CDR3 protein: CASSLRGQGESYEQYF. CDR3 in DNA: TGTGCCAGCAGCTTACGGGGACAGGGTGAATCCTACGAGCAGTACTTC. V and J are TRBV7-8 and TRBJ2-7, with TRBD1 identical over 9 bases. Trimming took 2 bases from V and 1 from J; bases not matched to a gene: 6. In germline, CDR1 is SGHVS, CDR2 FQNEAQ. This CDR3 is 16 amino acids long. The full variable domain, with the rest looked up from reference TRBV7-8 and TRBJ2-7, is GAGVSQSPRYKVAKRGQDVALRCDPISGHVSLFWYQQALGQGPEFLTYFQNEAQLDKSGLPSDRFFAERPEGSVSTLKIQRTQQEDSAVYLCASSLRGQGESYEQYFGPGTRLTVT.

This sequence joins TRBV5-1 and TRBJ1-1; D gene ambiguous. The CDR3 sequence is 14 residues long. Germline loops: CDR1 SGHRS, CDR2 YFSETQ. Trimming took off 5 bases at V and 5 bases at J, with 16 bases between the two ends. The CDR3 region is CASSLVELGTEAFF. In DNA, the CDR3 is TGCGCCAGCAGTCTGGTGGAACTCGGGACTGAAGCTTTCTTT.

V and J are TRBV28 and TRBJ1-1; TRBD1 matches 11 bases. The CDR3 length is 14 residues. Trimming cost V 6 bases and J 10 bases; bases outside gene matches: 10. Germline-derived CDR1 and CDR2 are MDHEN and SYDVKM. CDR3 nucleotide sequence: TGTGCCAGCAGATATGGACAGGGGGCGTTCAGAGCTTTCTTT. This codes for CASRYGQGAFRAFF. The full variable domain, rest sourced from reference TRBV28 and TRBJ1-1, is DVKVTQSSRYLVKRTGEKVFLECVQDMDHENMFWYRQDPGLGLRLIYFSYDVKMKEKGDIPEGYSVSREKKERFSLILESASTNQTSMYLCASRYGQGAFRAFFGQGTRLTVV.